This entry describes one T cell receptor beta chain. With random hexamers, reverse transcription was performed on roughly 0.5 to 1 ug of RNA. TCRdb itself ran the immunoSEQ multiplex PCR reads through MiXCR, one entry per CDR3 protein. The data contain 150,000 to 200,000 distinct CDR3 sequences, approximately 94% of them seen just once; the ten biggest clones take up approximately 0.088%. Germline lookup yields CDR1 MNHEY and CDR2 SVGAGI. V gave up 6 bases and J gave up 6 bases, with 19 bases separating them. CDR3 length: 15 amino acids. The sample is drawn from a study of CD8 T cells in Susac syndrome.

Sample: CD4+ T cells from PBMCs. This rearrangement joins TRBV6-5 to TRBJ2-3, with D possibly TRBD1 on 6 matching bases. This clonotype was obtained from a human donor with multiple sclerosis. CDR3 sequence reads: CASRGDKGFWDTQYF. CDR3 DNA sequence: TGTGCCAGCAGAGGGGACAAAGGTTTTTGGGATACGCAGTATTTT.